These 21 T cell receptor beta chains originate from one sample sequenced in a study of radiotherapy plus CTLA-4 blockade in lung cancer. Sequenced by immunoSEQ multiplex PCR; TCRdb stores in-frame clones only, minus some. The sample lists over 85,000 clones, approximately 78% seen once, with over 20% in the top ten. The specimen comprised peripheral blood, sampled from a patient treated with radiotherapy plus ipilimumab. Receptor source: a human donor with non-small cell lung cancer that progressed on radiotherapy plus ipilimumab.

This sequence joins TRBV29-1 and TRBJ2-7; 10 bases match TRBD1. J was trimmed by 5 bases and V by 3 bases; bases with no gene match: 7. The CDR3 has 14 residues. In germline, CDR1 is SQVTM, CDR2 ANQGSEA. In DNA form, the CDR3 reads TGCAGCGTTGACTCGCGGACAGGGGGAGACGAGCAGTACTTC. It codes for CSVDSRTGGDEQYF.

CDR3 region: CASSQRQAVEQYF. DNA for the CDR3: TGCGCCAGCAGCCAAAGGCAAGCGGTCGAGCAGTACTTC. V and J are TRBV4-1 and TRBJ2-7; maybe TRBD2 (5 bases). CDR3 length: 13 residues. Germline V gene lookup returns CDR1 MGHRA and CDR2 YSYEKL. V was clipped by 2 bases and J by 6 bases, with 11 bases between them.

Remarks on this clone: This same CDR3 is encoded by further DNA sequences in the sample. The genes are TRBV5-1 and TRBJ1-1; TRBD1 might be the D (6 bases). Germline lookup yields CDR1 SGHRS and CDR2 YFSETQ. Trimming took off 0 bases at V and 0 bases at J, with 9 bases between the two ends. The CDR3 loop spans 15 amino acids. This CDR3 is CASSLVGGLNTEAFF. The DNA of the CDR3 is TGCGCCAGCAGCTTGGTCGGGGGGCTGAACACTGAAGCTTTCTTT.

The V and J genes are TRBV11-2 and TRBJ2-7, with 10 bases lining up with TRBD1. V lost 4 bases and J lost 11; bases outside the gene matches: 8. CDR1 and CDR2 (germline): SGHAT, FQNNGV. The CDR3 is made up of 13 amino acids. The CDR3 DNA reads TGTGCCAGCAGCTACGCCGGGACAGGGGTTAAGTACGTC. Its protein product is CASSYAGTGVKYV.

CDR3 loop: CASKDIAERLYNEQFF. In nucleotides, the CDR3 is TGCGCCAGCAAGGATATAGCGGAGAGGCTCTACAATGAGCAGTTCTTC. The chain joins TRBV5-1 to TRBJ2-1; D is possibly TRBD2 (6 bases). CDR1 and CDR2 from the germline V gene are SGHRS and YFSETQ. V was clipped by 6 bases and J by 3 bases, with 19 bases between them. CDR3 length: 16 residues.

The V and J genes are TRBV9 and TRBJ2-5, with 9 bases lining up with TRBD1. This CDR3 is 15 amino acids long. The V and J ends lost 0 bases and 5 bases, in that order; junction bases with no gene match: 5. Germline CDR1 reads SGDLS; CDR2 reads YYNGEE. CDR3 coding DNA: TGTGCCAGCAGCGTAGCCCCGGACAGGGGTGAGACCCAGTACTTC. Translated, it gives CASSVAPDRGETQYF.

This clone is a singleton in its sample. The J gene is TRBJ2-7, the V gene TRBV6-1; D perhaps matches TRBD2 (5 bases). The CDR3 runs to 14 residues. In germline, CDR1 is MNHNS, CDR2 SASEGT. V shed 5 bases and J shed 2 bases, with 13 bases lying between them. CDR3 protein: CASSSHLAPYEQYF. In DNA, the CDR3 is TGTGCCAGCAGTTCACATCTAGCACCCTACGAGCAGTACTTC.

This chain uses TRBV7-9 with TRBJ1-2; tentatively, D is TRBD1 (5 bases). The germline V gene has CDR1 SEHNR and CDR2 FQNEAQ (reference sequence). V was clipped by 5 bases and J by 5 bases, with 18 bases between them. The CDR3 totals 15 residues. DNA of the CDR3: TGTGCCAGCAGCAACCCCCAGGGAGGCGGTTATGGCTACACCTTC. Translating gives CASSNPQGGGYGYTF.

The CDR3 sequence is CASGQSGWPQYV. CDR3 in DNA: TGTGCCAGCGGACAGAGCGGGTGGCCGCAGTACGTC. The V call is TRBV6-9, the J call TRBJ2-7; tentatively, D is TRBD1 or TRBD2 (6 bases each). The CDR3 is 12 residues long. The V gene lost 8 bases and the J gene lost 9 bases, with 17 bases spanning the gap. CDR1 and CDR2 from the germline V gene are MNHGY and SVAAGI.

The gene calls are TRBV29-1 and TRBJ2-5, with 7 bases matching TRBD1. Germline V lookup: CDR1 SQVTM, CDR2 ANQGSEA. This CDR3 has 13 amino acids. The ends lost 4 bases at V and 5 bases at J; junction bases unmatched: 7. CDR3 amino acids: CSVAQTGRETQYF. In DNA form, the CDR3 reads TGCAGCGTTGCACAGACAGGGCGGGAGACCCAGTACTTC.

The chain has TRBV5-1 and TRBJ1-2; 8 bases are shared with TRBD1. V dropped 1 base and J dropped 6; count of bases not matched to a gene: 5. This CDR3 is 14 amino acids long. CDR1 is SGHRS and CDR2 is YFSETQ in the germline V gene. CDR3 in DNA: TGCGCCAGCAGCTTGTCGGCAGGGGGCAATGGCTACACCTTC. It is translated as CASSLSAGGNGYTF.

The chain is built from TRBV30 and TRBJ2-3, with TRBD2 matching 10 bases. The germline V gene encodes CDR1 GTSNPN and CDR2 SVGIG (reference sequence). This CDR3 has 15 residues. V gave up 1 base and J gave up 3 bases; unmatched junction bases: 4. For the CDR3, the DNA is TGTGCCTGGAGTGCAGCGGGAGGGCCAACAGATACGCAGTATTTT. Its translation: CAWSAAGGPTDTQYF.

As for this clone: Other DNA sequences in this sample translate to the same CDR3. The genes are TRBV2 and TRBJ2-1; D is ambiguous. V was clipped by 4 bases and J by 5 bases, with 3 bases between them. The CDR3 extends over 11 amino acids. CDR1 and CDR2 from the germline V gene are SNHLY and FYNNEI. CDR3 bases: TGTGCCAGCAGTGGCGACAATGAGCAGTTCTTC. Its protein product is CASSGDNEQFF.

V is TRBV5-4 and J is TRBJ2-1, with 15 bases aligning to TRBD2. Germline lookup yields CDR1 SGHNT and CDR2 YYREEE (reference sequence). The CDR3 contains 16 residues. After removal of 3 bases from V and 9 bases from J, the junction contained 7 bases not matched to a gene. In nucleotides, the CDR3 is TGTGCCAGCAGCTCCCGGACTAGCGGGAGGGTTCCTGAGCAGTTCTTC. This gives the protein CASSSRTSGRVPEQFF.

The genes are TRBV5-1 and TRBJ2-7; D may be TRBD1 (5 bases). The germline CDR1 and CDR2 sequences are SGHRS and YFSETQ. With 4 bases removed from V and 1 base from J, the gap between germline ends came to 9 bases. This CDR3 has 13 amino acids. The CDR3 nucleotides are TGCGCCAGCAGCGGAAGACAGTCCTACGAGCAGTACGTC. Translated: CASSGRQSYEQYV.

In its sample, this clone was seen once. This chain links TRBV6-4 with TRBJ1-5; D is undetermined. V dropped 7 bases and J dropped 4 bases, with 11 bases sitting between them. Looked up from germline, CDR1 is MRHNA and CDR2 is SNTAGT. This CDR3 region has 13 residues. CDR3 amino acids: CASTERFNQPQHF. CDR3 bases: TGTGCCAGCACTGAGAGGTTTAATCAGCCCCAGCATTTT.

The chain employs TRBV21-1 and TRBJ2-7; TRBD1, the D gene given by the table, was not confirmed from the DNA. TRBV21-1 is a pseudogene segment. This CDR3 spans 13 amino acids. This CDR3 is CASSKVHNYEQYF. Written as DNA, the CDR3 is TGTGCCAGCAGCAAAGTGCACAACTACGAGCAGTACTTC.

The gene calls are TRBV6-1 and TRBJ1-4; D unclear. Trimming cost V 5 bases and J 5 bases, with 12 bases left between them. CDR1 is MNHNS, CDR2 SASEGT, per germline. The CDR3 loop spans 14 amino acids. The CDR3 loop reads CASSLRTSNEKLFF. CDR3 nucleotides: TGTGCCAGCAGTCTACGTACATCGAATGAAAAACTGTTTTTT.

The chain joins TRBV29-1 to TRBJ2-1, with D unresolved. Per the germline V gene, CDR1 is SQVTM and CDR2 is ANQGSEA. Between the trimmed V and J ends, which lost 5 bases and 5 bases, there was a span of 13 bases. The CDR3 is 13 amino acids. The CDR3 DNA is TGCAGCGTTTTAGGGCGGTACGACAATGAGCAGTTCTTC. As protein: CSVLGRYDNEQFF.

The rearrangement joins TRBV28 to TRBJ1-3, with TRBD1 identical over 9 bases. The germline V gene has CDR1 MDHEN and CDR2 SYDVKM. The CDR3 is 13 residues long. The V gene end was trimmed by 9 bases and the J gene end by 3 bases; junction bases not matched to a gene: 3. CDR3 loop: CASDRGVGNTIYF. The CDR3 nucleotides are TGTGCCAGTGACAGGGGGGTTGGAAACACCATATATTTT.

The chain employs TRBV19 and TRBJ1-3; D gene uncertain. From germline, CDR1 is LNHDA and CDR2 SQIVND (reference sequence). The V gene lost 5 bases and the J gene lost 0 bases, with 14 bases spanning the gap. This CDR3 is built from 16 residues. The CDR3 here is CASSQGRRTSGNTIYF. CDR3 DNA: TGTGCCAGTAGTCAAGGACGGAGGACCTCTGGAAACACCATATATTTT.